This entry lists 24 T cell receptor beta chains sequenced from one sample in a study of blood T cell repertoires in COVID-19. Method: immunoSEQ multiplex PCR; TCRdb's copy keeps in-frame clones and lacks some. The repertoire has around 70,000 clones, 70% to 85% of them found once; the top ten carry roughly a tenth. Sequenced: peripheral blood. The receptors originated from a woman aged 45-65 years with acute or convalescent COVID-19.

This clone was picked up a small number of times. The chain carries TRBV27 and TRBJ2-2; D not resolved. The V end was cut by 9 bases, the J end by 5 bases, with 13 bases between. Germline CDR1 reads MNHEY; CDR2 reads SMNVEV (reference sequence). This CDR3 region has 13 residues. The CDR3 sequence: CASSAKLTGELFF. The CDR3 nucleotides are TGTGCCAGTTCGGCTAAACTAACCGGGGAGCTGTTTTTT.

This clone appeared a few times. The chain links TRBV5-8 to TRBJ2-1; the D is unclear. V lost 0 bases and J lost 3, with 4 bases in between. The CDR3 extends over 13 amino acids. CDR1 is SGHTS and CDR2 is YDEGEE in the germline V gene. The CDR3 bases are TGTGCCAGCAGCTTGGTCGGCTACAATGAGCAGTTCTTC. Translation gives CASSLVGYNEQFF.

This clone was counted only a few times. The chain uses TRBV5-4 and TRBJ1-4, with TRBD1 matching over 8 bases. The CDR3 totals 16 residues. The germline gives CDR1 SGHNT, CDR2 YYREEE (reference sequence). V was clipped by 4 bases and J by 0 bases; unmatched bases: 5. The CDR3 bases are TGTGCCAGCAGCGGTGGACAGGGCGCAACTAATGAAAAACTGTTTTTT. It yields the protein CASSGGQGATNEKLFF.

The chain employs TRBV24-1 and TRBJ2-1, with D tentatively TRBD2 (5 bases). Per the germline V gene, CDR1 is KGHDR and CDR2 is SFDVKD. With 3 bases removed from V and 0 bases from J, the gap between germline ends came to 5 bases. The CDR3 is 14 amino acids. CDR3 nucleotides: TGTGCCACCAGTGATGGGAGCTCCTACAATGAGCAGTTCTTC. Its translation is CATSDGSSYNEQFF.

The genes are TRBV9 and TRBJ1-1; D is unclear. The V gene's germline CDR1 is SGDLS and CDR2 YYNGEE. V was trimmed by 7 bases and J by 11 bases, leaving 12 bases between them. This CDR3 is built from 10 residues. CDR3 loop: CASEETPAFF. The CDR3 bases are TGTGCCAGCGAGGAGACGCCGGCTTTCTTT.

This chain connects TRBV28 to TRBJ2-7; 7 bases fit TRBD1. Germline V gene sequence: CDR1 MDHEN, CDR2 SYDVKM. The CDR3 consists of 12 residues. Germline trimming cut 6 bases from V and 6 bases from J; bases unmatched to any gene: 5. CDR3 bases: TGTGCCAGCAGAACTCCAGGGGGCGAGCAGTACTTC. Amino acids: CASRTPGGEQYF.

J is TRBJ1-2 and V is TRBV18; tentative D call: TRBD1 (6 bases). Germline V CDR1 and CDR2: KGHSH, LQKENI. Trimming left V 2 bases short and J 7 bases short, with 20 bases between. The CDR3 runs 16 residues. Here the CDR3 DNA reads TGTGCCAGCTCACCAGTGTTGGAACAGGGTTTTGGTGGCTACACCTTC. It encodes CASSPVLEQGFGGYTF. Filled out from reference TRBV18 and TRBJ1-2, the complete variable domain reads NAGVMQNPRHLVRRRGQEARLRCSPMKGHSHVYWYRQLPEEGLKFMVYLQKENIIDESGMPKERFSAEFPKEGPSILRIQQVVRGDSAAYFCASSPVLEQGFGGYTFGSGTRLTVV.

The chain links TRBV11-2 to TRBJ1-1; D might be TRBD1 (5 bases). Looked up from germline, CDR1 is SGHAT and CDR2 is FQNNGV. This CDR3 has 19 residues. V was cut by 1 base and J by 2 bases, with 23 bases left in between. The CDR3 is CASSLGFFSGGDYNTEAFF. The DNA for the CDR3 is TGTGCCAGCAGCTTAGGTTTTTTTTCCGGGGGAGACTATAACACTGAAGCTTTCTTT. Using reference TRBV11-2 and TRBJ1-1 for the parts outside the CDR3, the full variable domain is EAGVAQSPRYKIIEKRQSVAFWCNPISGHATLYWYQQILGQGPKLLIQFQNNGVVDDSQLPKDRFSAERLKGVDSTLKIQPAKLEDSAVYLCASSLGFFSGGDYNTEAFFGQGTRLTVV.

The V and J genes are TRBV27 and TRBJ1-5; a weak D match, TRBD1 (5 bases). This CDR3 spans 15 amino acids. Trimming removed 5 bases from V and 5 bases from J, with 16 bases in between. Per the germline V gene, CDR1 is MNHEY and CDR2 is SMNVEV (reference sequence). This chain's CDR3 is CASSQWGGSHQPQHF. The CDR3 DNA reads as TGTGCCAGCAGTCAATGGGGGGGGTCACATCAGCCCCAGCATTTT.

The genes are TRBV11-3 and TRBJ1-1, with a tentative D call TRBD1 (6 bases). V lost 5 bases and J lost 4, with 23 bases in between. The V gene's germline CDR1 is SGHNT and CDR2 YENEEA. This CDR3 region has 17 residues. The CDR3 DNA sequence: TGTGCCAGCAGCCCAGGGGCTGGCAGGGGCGAGGGCACTGAAGCTTTCTTT. It translates to CASSPGAGRGEGTEAFF.

The CDR3 is CASSQDLGDTEAFF. CDR3 coding DNA: TGCGCCAGCAGCCAAGACCTCGGGGACACTGAAGCTTTCTTT. This sequence joins TRBV4-3 and TRBJ1-1; no firm D call. Germline-derived CDR1 and CDR2 are LGHNA and YSLEER. The CDR3 contains 14 residues. The germline V and J ends were trimmed by 0 bases and 3 bases, with 8 bases remaining between them.

This clone showed up just once. The V call is TRBV6-5, the J call TRBJ2-1; possibly TRBD1 for D (5 bases). Germline loops: CDR1 MNHEY, CDR2 SVGAGI. The CDR3 is made up of 11 amino acids. The V end was cut by 6 bases, the J end by 5 bases, with 5 bases between. CDR3 bases: TGTGCCAGCAGAGGGGACAATGAGCAGTTCTTC. Translating gives CASRGDNEQFF.

The chain has TRBV5-1 and TRBJ1-1; no clear D gene. Deletions cut 0 bases from V and 1 base from J, with 7 bases between. This CDR3 has 14 residues. The germline gives CDR1 SGHRS, CDR2 YFSETQ. The CDR3 region has the DNA TGCGCCAGCAGCTTGGACAGCTGGAACACTGAAGCTTTCTTT. It encodes CASSLDSWNTEAFF. The whole variable domain, filled in from reference TRBV5-1 and TRBJ1-1, reads KAGVTQTPRYLIKTRGQQVTLSCSPISGHRSVSWYQQTPGQGLQFLFEYFSETQRNKGNFPGRFSGRQFSNSRSEMNVSTLELGDSALYLCASSLDSWNTEAFFGQGTRLTVV.

V and J are TRBV5-1 and TRBJ1-1; D not resolved. Germline CDR1 is SGHRS and CDR2 is YFSETQ. The V gene lost 3 bases and the J gene lost 1 base, with 10 bases spanning the gap. The CDR3 runs 14 residues. Here the CDR3 DNA reads TGCGCCAGCAGCTATGACGGAGGGAACACTGAAGCTTTCTTT. It yields the protein CASSYDGGNTEAFF.

The rearrangement joins TRBV5-1 to TRBJ1-2; D might be TRBD1 (5 bases). Germline V gives CDR1 SGHRS, CDR2 YFSETQ. The CDR3 totals 13 residues. V lost 4 bases, J lost 7 bases, and 14 bases lay in between. CDR3 bases: TGCGCCAGCAGCGCGGGACTTGACGGTGGCTACACCTTC. As protein: CASSAGLDGGYTF.

The rearrangement uses TRBV3-1 (or the pseudogene TRBV3-2) and TRBJ2-6, with D unresolved. The germline gives CDR1 LGHDT, CDR2 YNNKEL (reference sequence). This CDR3 has 15 residues. The ends were cut back, 2 bases at V and 0 bases at J, with 5 bases in the middle. The CDR3 DNA is TGTGCCAGCAGCCAACGAGTCTCTGGGGCCAACGTCCTGACTTTC. This gives the protein CASSQRVSGANVLTF.

The chain is built from TRBV5-1 and TRBJ1-5; tentative D call: TRBD1 (6 bases). The CDR3 loop spans 15 amino acids. V gave up 5 bases and J gave up 5 bases, with 17 bases separating them. CDR1 is SGHRS, CDR2 YFSETQ, per germline. The CDR3 region is CASRLDGDKYQPQHF. CDR3 coding DNA: TGCGCCAGCAGACTAGACGGGGACAAATATCAGCCCCAGCATTTT.

V and J are TRBV4-3 and TRBJ1-1, with 7 nucleotides matching TRBD1. The CDR3 is 16 residues long. CDR1 LGHNA and CDR2 YSLEER come from the germline V gene. V lost 5 bases to trimming and J lost 2 bases; unmatched junction nucleotides: 11. CDR3 sequence: CASSARTGPLNTEAFF. The CDR3 nucleotides are TGCGCCAGCAGCGCCCGGACAGGCCCCCTCAACACTGAAGCTTTCTTT.

V is TRBV9 and J is TRBJ2-7; D is unresolved. The V gene's germline CDR1 is SGDLS and CDR2 YYNGEE. Trimming left V 5 bases short and J 6 bases short, with 12 bases between. The CDR3 is made up of 12 amino acids. This CDR3 reads CASRPSRTEQYF. In DNA, the CDR3 is TGTGCCAGCAGGCCTAGTCGTACCGAGCAGTACTTC.

The chain is built from TRBV18 and TRBJ2-1; D gene ambiguous. With 3 bases removed from V and 6 bases from J, the gap between germline ends came to 15 bases. CDR1 and CDR2 (germline): KGHSH, LQKENI. The CDR3 extends over 15 amino acids. CDR3 amino acids: CASSPTFGPINEQFF. CDR3 sequence (DNA): TGTGCCAGCTCACCGACGTTTGGGCCAATCAATGAGCAGTTCTTC.

The chain is built from TRBV3-1 (or the pseudogene TRBV3-2) and TRBJ2-2, with D possibly TRBD2 on 6 matching bases. The germline CDR1 and CDR2 sequences are LGHDT and YNNKEL (reference sequence). There are 16 residues in the CDR3. Trimming took off 4 bases at V and 5 bases at J, with 17 bases between the two ends. The CDR3 nucleotides read TGTGCCAGCAGCCCCCCCTCGGAGGGAGGAACCGGGGAGCTGTTTTTT. Protein: CASSPPSEGGTGELFF.

The chain has TRBV19 and TRBJ2-4; 9 bases align to TRBD1. This CDR3 region has 15 residues. Germline-derived CDR1 and CDR2 are LNHDA and SQIVND (reference sequence). Trimming at V came to 4 bases and at J to 7 bases, leaving 8 bases not matched to a gene. The CDR3 nucleotides read TGTGCCAGTAGTACCGGGACAGGGTTGGCCAACATTCAGTACTTC. Amino acid sequence: CASSTGTGLANIQYF.

This clone was detected once. CDR3 DNA: TGTGCCACCTCCGATTCCCGAGCGGGGGTTAGCTCCTACAATGAGCAGTTCTTC. As protein: CATSDSRAGVSSYNEQFF. J is TRBJ2-1 and V is TRBV15; 8 nucleotides agree with TRBD2. The CDR3 has 18 amino acids. V trimming: 8 bases; J trimming: 0 bases; junction bases outside the gene matches: 15. Germline CDR1 and CDR2: LNHNV and YYDKDF (reference sequence).

The rearrangement joins TRBV19 to TRBJ1-1; TRBD1 is a possible D gene (6 bases). Deletions cut 11 bases from V and 3 bases from J, with 19 bases between. The germline V gene has CDR1 LNHDA and CDR2 SQIVND (reference sequence). This CDR3 is 14 amino acids long. Written as DNA, the CDR3 is TGTGCCTCCTCGAGGGGGAACAGGGACACTGAAGCTTTCTTT. Its protein product is CASSRGNRDTEAFF.